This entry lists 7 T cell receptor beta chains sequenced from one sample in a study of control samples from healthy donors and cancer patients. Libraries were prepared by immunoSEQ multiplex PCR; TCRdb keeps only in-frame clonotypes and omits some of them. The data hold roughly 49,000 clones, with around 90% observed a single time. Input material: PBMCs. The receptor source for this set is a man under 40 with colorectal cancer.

The CDR3: CSAQGQAGTDTQYF. In nucleotides, the CDR3 is TGCAGCGCCCAGGGGCAGGCCGGCACAGATACGCAGTATTTT. J is TRBJ2-3 and V is TRBV29-1; weak D call: TRBD1 (6 bases). V was shortened by 7 bases and J by 1 base, with 15 bases between the two germline ends. This CDR3 has 14 residues. Germline loops: CDR1 SQVTM, CDR2 ANQGSEA.

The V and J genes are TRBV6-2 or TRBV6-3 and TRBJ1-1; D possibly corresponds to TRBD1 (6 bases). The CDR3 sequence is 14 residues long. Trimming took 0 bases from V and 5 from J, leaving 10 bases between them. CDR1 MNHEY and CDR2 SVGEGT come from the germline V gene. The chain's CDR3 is CASSYSLGQTEAFF. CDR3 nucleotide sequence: TGTGCCAGCAGTTACTCCCTCGGACAGACTGAAGCTTTCTTT.

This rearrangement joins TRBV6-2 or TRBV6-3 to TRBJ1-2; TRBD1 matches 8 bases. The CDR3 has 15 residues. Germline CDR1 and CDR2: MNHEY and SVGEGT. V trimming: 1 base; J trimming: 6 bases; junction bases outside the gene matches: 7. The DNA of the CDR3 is TGTGCCAGCAGTTACTTTCCGGGACAGGCCGATGGCTACACCTTC. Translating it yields CASSYFPGQADGYTF.

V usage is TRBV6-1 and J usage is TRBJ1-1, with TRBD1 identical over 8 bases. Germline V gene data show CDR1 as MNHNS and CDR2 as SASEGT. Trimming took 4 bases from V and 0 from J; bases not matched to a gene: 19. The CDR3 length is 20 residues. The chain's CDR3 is CASSAPGQAISFTLNTEAFF. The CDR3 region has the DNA TGTGCCAGCAGTGCCCCGGGACAGGCAATTTCTTTCACTTTGAACACTGAAGCTTTCTTT.

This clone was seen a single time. The CDR3 region is CASSLRMNTEAFF. In DNA form, the CDR3 reads TGTGCCAGCAGTCTCCGAATGAACACTGAAGCTTTCTTT. The gene calls are TRBV12-3 or TRBV12-4 and TRBJ1-1; D unclear. Trimming removed 5 bases from V and 0 bases from J, with 7 bases in between. This CDR3 is 13 amino acids long.

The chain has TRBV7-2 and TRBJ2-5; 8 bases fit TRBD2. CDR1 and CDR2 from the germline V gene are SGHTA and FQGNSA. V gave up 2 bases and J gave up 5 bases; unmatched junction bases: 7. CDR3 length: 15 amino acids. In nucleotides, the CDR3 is TGTGCCAGCAGCTTAAGGCGGACTAGCAGTGAGACCCAGTACTTC. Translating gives CASSLRRTSSETQYF.

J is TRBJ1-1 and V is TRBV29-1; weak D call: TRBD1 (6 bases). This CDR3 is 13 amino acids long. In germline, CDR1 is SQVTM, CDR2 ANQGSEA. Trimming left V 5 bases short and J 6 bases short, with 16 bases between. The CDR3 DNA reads TGCAGCGTTTCTAGGACAGTTTCCCCTGAAGCTTTCTTT. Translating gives CSVSRTVSPEAFF.